The sequence of this T cell receptor (beta chain) was determined in a study of T cell responses to AZD1222 COVID-19 vaccine (dated by TCRdb to the early 2020s). Regarding the study in general: AZD1222 recipients with second doses at about 4 weeks or about 12 weeks were pooled, because spike-specific TCR depth and breadth did not differ between schedules. A total of just over 230 trial participants underwent TCR sequencing, of whom 207 had received two doses of AZD1222 and around 26 had received two doses of the MenACWY control vaccine. Trial participants were enrolled by age into subgroups of 18-55, 56-69 and 70-plus years, and around 150, 29 and 61 TCR-sequenced participants, respectively, were included in these subgroups.

The germline V gene provides CDR1 MNHEY and CDR2 SVGAGI. The V end loses 5 bases and the J end loses 3 bases, and a stretch of 17 bases separates them. CDR3 length: 15 amino acids, cysteine to phenylalanine. The only DNA kept is the CDR3, 45 bases in frame from the first base. The sample's time point, from its label and the paper: baseline before first vaccination. Samples from vaccinated people were obtained from the UK trials COV001 and COV002, which included a single-blind randomized controlled phase 2/3 trial of AZD1222 (ChAdOx1 nCoV-19) in healthy adults. Trial participant PBMC samples were collected at day 0 and day 28 after the second dose for TCRbeta chain sequencing. General conclusions and limits of the study: The 56-69-year group was small, and its depth increase did not reach significance, likely because of low power. Because no day 14 peak-response samples were available, repertoires were characterized only after the peak T cell response. Participants were mostly white British, with more females than males. The authors suggested clonal diversity may have been underestimated. Only a handful of AZD1222 recipients were SARS-CoV-2 seropositive at baseline, limiting conclusions about previously exposed vaccinees. A significant rise in spike-specific TCR breadth and depth was observed after two AZD1222 doses relative to day 0 and relative to MenACWY recipients. Reportedly, almost half of the unique spike-specific TCRs recognized epitopes lying outside the regions that are mutated in the B.1.351 and B.1.1.7 variants. The whole spike protein was spanned by vaccine-associated CD4 TCRs, and dominant responses were seen in regions 160-218 and 743-854.

On this clone: Its antigen is still unknown. No per-base quality is available; no much larger clone lies one base away.

The CDR3 regions of human TCRbeta chains were analyzed by immunosequencing. In the paper's pipeline: Repertoire TCRs were matched against a reference library of SARS-CoV-2-specific TCRs generated with the MIRA antigen-specificity platform. Breadth was defined as the fraction of unique TCRs that were SARS-CoV-2-associated. Depth was defined as the fraction of total T cells that were SARS-CoV-2-associated. Each spike-specific TCR was assigned to its reactive spike region and to a CD4 or CD8 class using the MIRA data. Log10-transformed breadth and depth values were compared by one-way ANOVA with Sidak's multiple comparisons tests. Imported from immuneACCESS, the table was reduced by TCRdb to in-frame sequences with V and J called. These copies leave out some clones; in studies compared against another copy, an unresolved V gene accounts for under half, and the cause of the remainder is not known. D and trimming come from the DNA, and the V and J calls and clone size come from that table. Across this sample there are about 130,000 clones, with approximately 90% seen only once. The ten top clones hold approximately 1.4% of the sample.

This TCR came from an adult in good health. Sample: peripheral blood, taken on day 0 of AZD1222 vaccination. The chain couples TRBV6-5 to TRBJ2-7; D gene: possibly TRBD1, on 5 matching bases. The bases are TGTGCCAGCAGTAAGACAGAGAACTCGAACTACGAGCAGTACTTC. It is translated as CASSKTENSNYEQYF.